A single sample gave rise to the 17 T cell receptor beta chains below, sequenced in a study of blood T cell repertoires in COVID-19. This table comes from immunoSEQ multiplex PCR, and its TCRdb copy is limited to in-frame clones, with some not included. The sample has under 250,000 clones, 86% seen once; the top ten hold around 1.7%. The specimen was peripheral blood. The receptor source for this set is an older woman who had recovered from COVID-19.

The rearrangement joins TRBV4-2 to TRBJ2-5; 9 bases line up with TRBD2. V shed 0 bases, J shed 4 bases, and the junction held 15 bases outside the gene matches. Looked up from germline, CDR1 is LGHNA and CDR2 is YNFKEQ. The CDR3 covers 19 residues. The chain's CDR3 is CASSQDVMLGAGGGETQYF. CDR3 sequence (DNA): TGTGCCAGCAGCCAAGATGTTATGTTGGGAGCGGGGGGTGGAGAGACCCAGTACTTC.

The chain is built from TRBV9 and TRBJ2-3; 10 nucleotides match TRBD2. Germline CDR1 reads SGDLS; CDR2 reads YYNGEE. Trimming removed 1 base from V and 5 bases from J; junction bases left unmatched: 7. This CDR3 region has 16 residues. The CDR3 sequence is CASSVIKRGGLDTQYF. As DNA, the CDR3 is TGTGCCAGCAGCGTAATTAAGCGGGGGGGCTTAGATACGCAGTATTTT. Full variable domain (rest looked up from reference TRBV9 and TRBJ2-3): DSGVTQTPKHLITATGQRVTLRCSPRSGDLSVYWYQQSLDQGLQFLIQYYNGEERAKGNILERFSAQQFPDLHSELNLSSLELGDSALYFCASSVIKRGGLDTQYFGPGTRLTVL.

CDR3 sequence (DNA): TGTGCCAGCCGGTGGGGGGGCGGCGAGCAGTACTTC. Protein sequence: CASRWGGGEQYF. The genes are TRBV7-2 and TRBJ2-7; maybe TRBD2 (7 bases). V was shortened by 8 bases and J by 6 bases, with 14 bases between the two germline ends. Looked up from germline, CDR1 is SGHTA and CDR2 is FQGNSA. The CDR3 runs 12 residues.

J is TRBJ1-2 and V is TRBV6-1, with TRBD1 as a possible D gene (6 bases). The CDR3 loop spans 14 amino acids. The V end was cut by 0 bases, the J end by 8 bases, with 13 bases between. Per germline, CDR1 MNHNS and CDR2 SASEGT. The CDR3 DNA sequence: TGTGCCAGCAGTGAAGCCCACAGGGAGTACGGCTACACCTTC. Translated, it gives CASSEAHREYGYTF.

The rearrangement joins TRBV5-5 to TRBJ1-1; a possible D gene is TRBD1 (5 bases). Germline V CDR1 and CDR2: SGHKS, YYEKEE (reference sequence). CDR3 length: 14 residues. Deletions cut 4 bases from V and 7 bases from J, with 17 bases between. The CDR3 nucleotides read TGTGCCAGCAGCCCGGCGGGGGGGGTCCATGAAGCTTTCTTT. It specifies CASSPAGGVHEAFF.

The chain employs TRBV7-9 and TRBJ2-7; possible D gene TRBD2, 5 bases. CDR1 SEHNR and CDR2 FQNEAQ come from the germline V gene (reference sequence). The CDR3 has 15 residues. V lost 6 bases to trimming and J lost 6 bases, with 21 bases between them. CDR3 protein: CASSLSGGRVREQYF. The CDR3 nucleotides read TGTGCCAGCAGTTTGAGTGGAGGTCGCGTACGCGAGCAGTACTTC. The whole variable domain, filled in from reference TRBV7-9 and TRBJ2-7, reads DTGVSQNPRHKITKRGQNVTFRCDPISEHNRLYWYRQTLGQGPEFLTYFQNEAQLEKSRLLSDRFSAERPKGSFSTLEIQRTEQGDSAMYLCASSLSGGRVREQYFGPGTRLTVT.

The V and J genes are TRBV15 and TRBJ2-1; D may be TRBD2 (5 bases). The CDR3 runs to 15 residues. V was pared by 5 bases and J by 0 bases, with 11 bases between. Germline loops: CDR1 LNHNV, CDR2 YYDKDF (reference sequence). In DNA, the CDR3 is TGTGCCACCAGCGACTACCAGGACTCCTACAATGAGCAGTTCTTC. Amino acid sequence: CATSDYQDSYNEQFF.

The rearrangement joins TRBV5-8 to TRBJ2-1; 13 nucleotides align to TRBD2. The V gene end was trimmed by 3 bases and the J gene end by 8 bases; junction bases not matched to a gene: 8. CDR1 is SGHTS and CDR2 is YDEGEE in the germline V gene. The CDR3 has 16 residues. The CDR3 DNA reads as TGTGCCAGCAGCTGGCCAGGACTAGCGGGGGACTATGAGCAGTTCTTC. Its translation is CASSWPGLAGDYEQFF.

The rearrangement links TRBV11-1 to TRBJ1-6; 7 nucleotides match TRBD1. The CDR3 contains 16 residues. Unmatched junction bases numbered 9, after V lost 2 bases and J lost 8 bases. Germline CDR1 reads SGHAT; CDR2 reads FQDESV (reference sequence). CDR3 nucleotides: TGTGCCAGCAGCTTATTCTGGGGGACAGCCGATTCACCCCTCCACTTT. Protein product: CASSLFWGTADSPLHF.

The chain employs TRBV6-5 and TRBJ2-7; a weak D match, TRBD1 (5 bases). Trimming removed 4 bases from V and 3 bases from J, with 10 bases in between. The length of the CDR3 is 13 residues. Germline CDR1 and CDR2: MNHEY and SVGAGI. The DNA of the CDR3 is TGTGCCAGCAGTTGGGCTAGGGGCTACGAGCAGTACTTC. This codes for CASSWARGYEQYF.

The chain recombines TRBV6-6 with TRBJ1-2; TRBD1 matches at 8 bases. The CDR3 extends over 14 amino acids. Per germline, CDR1 MNHNY and CDR2 SVGAGI (reference sequence). The V segment lost 4 bases and the J segment 3 bases; nucleotides outside the gene matches: 4. The CDR3 loop is CASSWTGIDYGYTF. As DNA, the CDR3 is TGTGCCAGCAGTTGGACAGGGATTGACTATGGCTACACCTTC.

The chain links TRBV12-3 or TRBV12-4 to TRBJ2-7; the match to TRBD1 covers 9 bases. The J segment lost 6 bases and the V segment lost 5 bases, leaving 5 bases of the junction unmatched. The CDR3 is made up of 13 amino acids. The CDR3 bases are TGTGCCAGCAGTACGGGACAGGGCTCCGAGCAGTACTTC. It codes for CASSTGQGSEQYF.

The sample holds a few counts of this clone. The chain links TRBV2 to TRBJ1-5; possibly TRBD1 for D (6 bases). The V gene lost 5 bases and the J gene lost 4 bases, with 9 bases spanning the gap. In germline, CDR1 is SNHLY, CDR2 FYNNEI. The length of the CDR3 is 13 residues. CDR3 region: CASSTQGNQPQHF. CDR3 nucleotide sequence: TGTGCCAGCAGTACACAGGGAAATCAGCCCCAGCATTTT.

This clone was observed a single time. The J gene is TRBJ2-7, the V gene TRBV5-1; 8 bases match TRBD2. The germline CDR1 and CDR2 sequences are SGHRS and YFSETQ. This CDR3 contains 15 residues. Unmatched junction bases numbered 4, after V lost 0 bases and J lost 2 bases. In DNA, the CDR3 is TGCGCCAGCAGCTTGGTACGGGAGGGGGCCTACGAGCAGTACTTC. Its protein product is CASSLVREGAYEQYF.

CDR3 nucleotides: TGTGCTAGTGGGGGGGCTGAAGGCTACACCTTC. Translating gives CASGGAEGYTF. V is TRBV12-5 and J is TRBJ1-2, with D possibly TRBD1 on 6 matching bases. Trimming pared 6 bases from V and 8 bases from J, leaving 10 bases between. The length of the CDR3 is 11 residues. From germline, CDR1 is LGHNT and CDR2 FRNRAP.

This chain connects TRBV3-1 (or the pseudogene TRBV3-2) to TRBJ1-2, with 11 bases that match TRBD1. This CDR3 spans 15 amino acids. After removal of 4 bases from V and 1 base from J, the junction contained 2 bases not matched to a gene. Germline CDR1 LGHDT, CDR2 YNNKEL (reference sequence). CDR3 bases: TGTGCCAGCAGCCGCGGGACAGGGGGTAACTATGGCTACACCTTC. The encoded protein is CASSRGTGGNYGYTF.

The chain joins TRBV4-3 to TRBJ1-2, with a possible D match to TRBD1 (5 bases). This CDR3 is 14 amino acids long. In germline, CDR1 is LGHNA, CDR2 YSLEER. V shed 4 bases and J shed 8 bases, with 17 bases lying between them. The DNA for the CDR3 is TGCGCCAGCAGCCTAAGGTCGGGGACTGTGGGCTACACCTTC. It encodes CASSLRSGTVGYTF.